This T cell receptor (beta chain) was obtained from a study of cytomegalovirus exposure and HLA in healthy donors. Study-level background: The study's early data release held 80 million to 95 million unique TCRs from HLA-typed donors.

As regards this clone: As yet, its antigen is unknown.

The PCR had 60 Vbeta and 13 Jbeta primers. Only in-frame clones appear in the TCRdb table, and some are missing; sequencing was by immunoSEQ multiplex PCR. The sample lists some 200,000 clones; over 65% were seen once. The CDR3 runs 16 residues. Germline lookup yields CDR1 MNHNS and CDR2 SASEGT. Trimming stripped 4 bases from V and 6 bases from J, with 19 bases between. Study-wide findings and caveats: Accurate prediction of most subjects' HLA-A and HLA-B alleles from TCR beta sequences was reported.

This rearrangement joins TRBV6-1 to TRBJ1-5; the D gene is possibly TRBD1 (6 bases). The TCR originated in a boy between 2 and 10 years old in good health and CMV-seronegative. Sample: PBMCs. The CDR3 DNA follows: TGTGCCAGCAGTGGTCCCACAGGGAGGGGCGGTCAGCCCCAGCATTTT. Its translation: CASSGPTGRGGQPQHF.